The present TCR beta chain was sequenced within a study of shared clonotypes between healthy human individuals. Background on the study: Each donor's CD4 naive and CD4 memory cells filled three plates apiece, CD8 naive two, and CD8 memory one. General study results and limits: Generally, naive subsets came out with larger estimated richness than memory subsets. Though the depth was large, rarefaction showed that sorted-subset sequencing was incomplete.

CDR3 size: 15 residues. CDR1 and CDR2 from the germline V gene are MDHEN and SYDVKM. Trimming shortened V by 5 bases and J by 2 bases, and 14 bases separated the two germline ends. About this clone: Its antigen remains unidentified.

As processed by the authors: From ImmunoSEQ came sequences covering only the junction and carrying no quality scores, so filtering differed. Assay: immunoSEQ multiplex PCR; the TCRdb copy retains only in-frame clones and omits some. V, J and clone size are those of that table, while D and trimming were read from the DNA. The sample lists some 1 million clones, around 74% occurring once. Sequenced input: memory CD4+ T cells sorted from blood. Subset of the sample: CD45RA-negative fraction. The chain has TRBV28 and TRBJ2-3; a possible D gene is TRBD2 (5 bases). The TCR was taken from a man between 18 and 29 years old in good health. The CDR3 DNA reads as TGTGCCAGCAGTAGTCTGGGGAGTATCACAGATACGCAGTATTTT. Residues: CASSSLGSITDTQYF. The full variable domain, in which reference TRBV28 and TRBJ2-3 provide the parts outside the CDR3, is DVKVTQSSRYLVKRTGEKVFLECVQDMDHENMFWYRQDPGLGLRLIYFSYDVKMKEKGDIPEGYSVSREKKERFSLILESASTNQTSMYLCASSSLGSITDTQYFGPGTRLTVL.